This is a list of T cell receptor beta chains from one sample in a study of blood T cell repertoires in COVID-19. TCRdb's copy holds only in-frame clones and misses some; the assay was immunoSEQ multiplex PCR. Of approximately 140,000 clones listed, 84% are singletons. Sequencing was carried out using PBMCs or T cells enriched from blood (not recorded which). Receptors originate from a man aged 35 to 55 with acute COVID-19. Each CDR3 is given without its conserved first and last residue. The order of the fields is V gene, J gene, CDR3 protein.

V gene: TRBV18; J gene: TRBJ1-4; CDR3 protein: ASSLNAGLDEKLF
V gene: TRBV19; J gene: TRBJ1-4; CDR3 protein: ASTPQGGFSTNEKLF
V gene: TRBV25-1; J gene: TRBJ1-1; CDR3 protein: ASRGDRGNTEAF
V gene: TRBV10-3; J gene: TRBJ1-6; CDR3 protein: AMKGAGNSPLH
V gene: TRBV24-1; J gene: TRBJ2-3; CDR3 protein: ATSDGLAGDTQY
V gene: TRBV14; J gene: TRBJ2-1; CDR3 protein: ASSSIRFRDRGRLLIYNEQF
V gene: TRBV11-2; J gene: TRBJ2-1; CDR3 protein: ASSLTGGELHNEQF
V gene: TRBV25-1; J gene: TRBJ2-2; CDR3 protein: ASSETEYTGELF
V gene: TRBV14; J gene: TRBJ2-1; CDR3 protein: ASSQEIRDNEQF
V gene: TRBV5-4; J gene: TRBJ2-5; CDR3 protein: ASSWGQAGGETQY
V gene: TRBV6-5; J gene: TRBJ1-2; CDR3 protein: ASNRGQNYGYT
V gene: TRBV19; J gene: TRBJ2-2; CDR3 protein: ASARQVLLIGELF
V gene: TRBV19; J gene: TRBJ2-5; CDR3 protein: ASSPPRAPGRETQY
V gene: TRBV18; J gene: TRBJ2-3; CDR3 protein: ASSPSGGTDTQY
V gene: TRBV19; J gene: TRBJ2-7; CDR3 protein: ASSIDHGSGLS
V gene: TRBV30; J gene: TRBJ1-6; CDR3 protein: AWSVLGGSYNSPLH
V gene: TRBV19; J gene: TRBJ2-7; CDR3 protein: ASSTRLEAYEQY
V gene: TRBV19; J gene: TRBJ1-5; CDR3 protein: ASRYKGTGGANRNQPQH
V gene: TRBV9; J gene: TRBJ1-1; CDR3 protein: ASSASLGGGAMDTEAF
V gene: TRBV14; J gene: TRBJ1-2; CDR3 protein: ASSQSRQSYT
V gene: TRBV28; J gene: TRBJ1-5; CDR3 protein: ASWDGQFYSNQPQH
V gene: TRBV5-1; J gene: TRBJ2-7; CDR3 protein: ASSPGDSTYEQY
V gene: TRBV19; J gene: TRBJ1-5; CDR3 protein: ASTRGQGAGSNQPQH